Here is one T cell receptor (beta chain) with its context. Measured with immunoSEQ multiplex PCR; TCRdb has only the in-frame clones, and not every one. In the table there are over 10,000 clones, just under 90% of which are singletons. This specimen belongs to a study of blood T cell dynamics during melanoma immunotherapy. J was trimmed by 3 bases and V by 6 bases; bases with no gene match: 4. Germline CDR1 and CDR2: MNHEY and SMNVEV (reference sequence). The CDR3 is 14 amino acids. Time point here: pre-treatment baseline. This TCR came from a human donor with melanoma. The source was blood, collected from a patient treated with checkpoint blockade. V is TRBV27 and J is TRBJ2-7, with 11 bases aligning to TRBD2. CDR3 loop: CASRIAGGHYEQYF. CDR3 nucleotide sequence: TGTGCCAGCAGGATAGCGGGAGGGCACTACGAGCAGTACTTC.